A single sample gave rise to the 18 T cell receptor beta chains below, sequenced in a study of blood T cell repertoires in COVID-19. Here immunoSEQ multiplex PCR was the method, and the copy in TCRdb shows in-frame clones only, minus some. The table has under 250,000 clones, around 82% seen once. Sequencing used peripheral blood. The source is a woman aged 60 to 75 with acute or convalescent COVID-19.

This chain links TRBV11-2 with TRBJ2-7; TRBD2 is a possible D gene (5 bases). The V end lost 1 base, the J end lost 0 bases, and 10 bases lay between the germline ends. The V gene's germline CDR1 is SGHAT and CDR2 FQNNGV. CDR3 size: 15 residues. The CDR3 region has the DNA TGTGCCAGCAGCTTAGTGTCGGGGAGCTCCTACGAGCAGTACTTC. This translates into CASSLVSGSSYEQYF.

The rearrangement uses TRBV19 and TRBJ1-1; D remains ambiguous. Trimming took 5 bases from V and 3 from J, leaving 10 bases between them. The CDR3 is made up of 13 amino acids. The germline V gene has CDR1 LNHDA and CDR2 SQIVND (reference sequence). The CDR3 nucleotides are TGTGCCAGTAGTGCCAGAACCTACACTGAAGCTTTCTTT. Its protein is CASSARTYTEAFF. The full variable domain, in which reference TRBV19 and TRBJ1-1 provide the parts outside the CDR3, is DGGITQSPKYLFRKEGQNVTLSCEQNLNHDAMYWYRQDPGQGLRLIYYSQIVNDFQKGDIAEGYSVSREKKESFPLTVTSAQKNPTAFYLCASSARTYTEAFFGQGTRLTVV.

This clone was picked up one time. The rearrangement links TRBV10-2 to TRBJ2-7, with 9 positions matching TRBD2. V was clipped by 6 bases and J by 3 bases; unmatched bases: 6. Germline V gene sequence: CDR1 WSHSY, CDR2 SAAADI. This CDR3 region has 14 residues. CDR3 amino acids: CASRIAGAVYEQYF. Here the CDR3 DNA reads TGCGCCAGCAGGATAGCGGGGGCCGTCTACGAGCAGTACTTC.

The chain carries TRBV28 and TRBJ1-2; 10 bases are a match to TRBD1. Trimming took 6 bases from V and 8 from J; bases not matched to a gene: 9. Germline CDR1 MDHEN, CDR2 SYDVKM. The CDR3 sequence is 14 residues long. The CDR3 spells CASRRGQGTRGYTF. The DNA of the CDR3 is TGTGCCAGCAGGAGGGGACAGGGGACGAGGGGCTACACCTTC.

This chain's CDR3 is CASSEGGYYGYTF. The CDR3 DNA follows: TGTGCCAGCAGTGAAGGGGGCTACTATGGCTACACCTTC. This rearrangement joins TRBV6-1 to TRBJ1-2, with a tentative D call TRBD1 (5 bases). The germline V gene has CDR1 MNHNS and CDR2 SASEGT. The CDR3 extends over 13 amino acids. V lost 1 base and J lost 3, with 6 bases in between.

V is TRBV4-2 and J is TRBJ2-1; 11 positions match TRBD2. The CDR3 spans 20 residues. V shed 1 base and J 1 base; nucleotides not matched to a gene: 12. Germline V gives CDR1 LGHNA, CDR2 YNFKEQ. In DNA, the CDR3 is TGTGCCAGCAGCCAAGGAAATAGCGGGGGGGCTGTGAATTCCTACAATGAGCAGTTCTTC. Translation gives CASSQGNSGGAVNSYNEQFF.

This chain joins TRBV12-3 or TRBV12-4 and TRBJ1-3, with unresolved D. There are 13 residues in the CDR3. Trimming left V 10 bases short and J 0 bases short, with 10 bases between. Here the CDR3 DNA reads TGTGCCACCCACGGGGTCTCTGGAAACACCATATATTTT. Amino acids: CATHGVSGNTIYF.

The rearrangement links TRBV12-3 or TRBV12-4 to TRBJ1-6; D unresolved. This CDR3 has 12 amino acids. Deletions cut 5 bases from V and 10 bases from J, with 9 bases between. Here the CDR3 reads CASSAAGSPLHF. The CDR3 nucleotides are TGTGCCAGCAGTGCCGCGGGGTCACCCCTCCACTTT.

The V and J genes are TRBV6-5 and TRBJ1-1, with no clear D. The CDR3 is 12 amino acids. V lost 0 bases and J lost 7, with 6 bases in between. Per germline, CDR1 MNHEY and CDR2 SVGAGI. The DNA for the CDR3 is TGTGCCAGCAGTTACTCGGCCAGTGAAGCTTTCTTT. Amino acids: CASSYSASEAFF.

The gene calls are TRBV3-1 (or the pseudogene TRBV3-2) and TRBJ1-1, with D uncertain. The CDR3 is 13 amino acids. The germline gives CDR1 LGHDT, CDR2 YNNKEL (reference sequence). V lost 6 bases and J lost 1, with 9 bases in between. The CDR3 DNA follows: TGTGCCAGCAGTCCGCGGGAGAACACTGAAGCTTTCTTT. Translating gives CASSPRENTEAFF.

This clone has only one observation. The V gene is TRBV30, the J gene TRBJ1-2; D may be TRBD1 (5 bases). Trimming left V 5 bases short and J 4 bases short, with 8 bases between. Germline values: CDR1 GTSNPN, CDR2 SVGIG (reference sequence). The CDR3 consists of 11 residues. The CDR3 loop reads CAWEDSYGYTF. In nucleotides, the CDR3 is TGTGCCTGGGAAGACAGCTATGGCTACACCTTC.

For the CDR3, the DNA is TGTGCCAGCAGCGGGACTAGCGGGTACACAGATACGCAGTATTTT. Its translation: CASSGTSGYTDTQYF. The V gene is TRBV9, the J gene TRBJ2-3; 11 bases line up with TRBD2. Germline V CDR1 and CDR2: SGDLS, YYNGEE. This CDR3 is 15 amino acids long. With 3 bases clipped from V and 2 bases from J, the junction kept 2 bases outside the gene matches.

This clone came up once. The CDR3 reads CASSDRHNEQFF. CDR3 sequence (DNA): TGTGCCAGCAGCGACAGACACAATGAGCAGTTCTTC. The chain has TRBV13 and TRBJ2-1, with D maybe TRBD1 (5 bases). Trimming took off 5 bases at V and 5 bases at J, with 7 bases between the two ends. Looked up from germline, CDR1 is PRHDT and CDR2 is FYEKMQ (reference sequence). CDR3 length: 12 amino acids.

The CDR3 loop is CASSQLPPFEADTQYF. For the CDR3, the DNA is TGTGCCAGCAGTCAACTCCCCCCTTTCGAGGCAGATACGCAGTATTTT. The V and J genes are TRBV7-2 and TRBJ2-3; D not resolved. Trimming took off 6 bases at V and 4 bases at J, with 20 bases between the two ends. This CDR3 is 16 amino acids long. Germline V gene lookup returns CDR1 SGHTA and CDR2 FQGNSA.

V gene TRBV30 combines with J gene TRBJ1-6; D is undetermined. Trimming left V 3 bases short and J 7 bases short, with 16 bases between. There are 15 residues in the CDR3. Germline V gives CDR1 GTSNPN, CDR2 SVGIG (reference sequence). As DNA, the CDR3 is TGTGCCTGGAGAATTTTCGTACAGAACAATTCACCCCTCCACTTT. Amino acid sequence: CAWRIFVQNNSPLHF.

V is TRBV27 and J is TRBJ2-1; D gene unclear. This CDR3 region has 15 residues. V gave up 2 bases and J gave up 6 bases, with 14 bases separating them. Germline CDR1 reads MNHEY; CDR2 reads SMNVEV (reference sequence). Here the CDR3 reads CASSLVGRSLNEQFF. For the CDR3, the DNA is TGTGCCAGCAGTTTAGTAGGCCGGAGTCTCAATGAGCAGTTCTTC.

The chain joins TRBV6-5 to TRBJ2-1, with 9 bases aligning to TRBD2. The length of the CDR3 is 16 residues. Germline CDR1 reads MNHEY; CDR2 reads SVGAGI. V shed 2 bases and J 8 bases; nucleotides not matched to a gene: 10. Here the CDR3 reads CASSYLGSGGGYEQFF. Here the CDR3 DNA reads TGTGCCAGCAGTTACCTCGGTAGCGGGGGCGGTTATGAGCAGTTCTTC.

Only one count was recorded for this clone. The rearrangement uses TRBV18 and TRBJ1-1, with a possible D match to TRBD1 (6 bases). The CDR3 has 12 residues. Germline CDR1 and CDR2: KGHSH and LQKENI. V lost 4 bases and J 11 bases, leaving 14 bases between the germline ends. Here the CDR3 reads CASSLTGLAAFF. The CDR3 nucleotides are TGTGCCAGCTCACTTACAGGGTTAGCGGCTTTCTTT.